This is a list of T cell receptor beta chains from one sample in a study of cytomegalovirus exposure and HLA in healthy donors. Here immunoSEQ multiplex PCR was the method, and the copy in TCRdb shows in-frame clones only, minus some. This sample yields 200,000 or so clones, of which about 77% are seen a single time; 2% to 2.5% belongs to the top ten. Sequencing was carried out using PBMCs. Receptor source: a woman aged 25-40 years in good health and CMV-seropositive. CDR3s leave out the opening cysteine and the closing phenylalanine or tryptophan. Fields, in order: V gene, J gene, D gene, CDR3 protein. The D gene is left open where the match is weak.

TRBV28	TRBJ2-7	TRBD2	ASSSTGTSRTYEQY
TRBV5-6	TRBJ2-3	NA	ASSFQDSSDTQY
TRBV2	TRBJ2-7	NA	ASRTDVQGYEQY
TRBV4-2	TRBJ2-3	NA	ASSQSQKGGQGDTQY
TRBV28	TRBJ1-1	TRBD1	ASSFPWTGQNTEAF
TRBV7-2	TRBJ1-2	NA	ASSHAGNYGYT
TRBV19	TRBJ1-5	NA	ASSDRTNQPQH
TRBV20-1	TRBJ2-7	NA	SAPINYEQY
TRBV5-6	TRBJ2-7	NA	AGSFRVGPPPY
TRBV28	TRBJ2-3	TRBD1	ASRFRDRESDTQY
TRBV19	TRBJ2-3	TRBD1	ASRPTGASTDTQY
TRBV19	TRBJ1-1	NA	ASTQGAVTYTEAF
TRBV15	TRBJ2-7	NA	ATSAGGMSYEQY
TRBV7-7	TRBJ2-1	TRBD1	ASSLDRVAYNEQF
TRBV7-2	TRBJ2-7	NA	ASSLDMTSNEQY
TRBV29-1	TRBJ2-7	NA	SVGSRRGTYEQY
TRBV14	TRBJ2-7	NA	ASSQAGLYEQY
TRBV28	TRBJ1-1	NA	ASQGDTEAF
TRBV20-1	TRBJ2-7	NA	SAMFNEQY
TRBV4-2	TRBJ2-2	TRBD2	ASSLRTSGDGGELF
TRBV30	TRBJ1-1	TRBD1	AWSVKGAMNTEAF
TRBV7-2	TRBJ2-1	NA	ASRRQAPNEQF
TRBV30	TRBJ1-1	TRBD1	AVDRGLVMGTEAF
TRBV10-3	TRBJ2-1	NA	AISGLPINEQF
TRBV5-1	TRBJ2-1	NA	ASSLVAEPYNEQF
TRBV19	TRBJ2-3	TRBD2	ASSPPRGSGSSDTQY
TRBV6-5	TRBJ1-5	TRBD1	ASSAGQGTGQPQH
TRBV19	TRBJ1-5	NA	ASSLRGWGNQPQH
TRBV7-2	TRBJ2-7	NA	ASSLEATSYEQY